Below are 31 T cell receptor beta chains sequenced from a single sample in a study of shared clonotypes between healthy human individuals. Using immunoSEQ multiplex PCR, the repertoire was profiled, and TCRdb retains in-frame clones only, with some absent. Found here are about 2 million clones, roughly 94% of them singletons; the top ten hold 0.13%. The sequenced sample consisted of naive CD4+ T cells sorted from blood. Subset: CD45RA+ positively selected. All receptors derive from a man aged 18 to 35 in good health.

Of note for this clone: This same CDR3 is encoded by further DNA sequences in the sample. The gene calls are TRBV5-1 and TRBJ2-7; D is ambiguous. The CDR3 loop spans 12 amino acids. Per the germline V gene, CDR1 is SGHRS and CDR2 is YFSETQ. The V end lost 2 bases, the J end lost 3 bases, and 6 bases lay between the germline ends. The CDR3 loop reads CASSFNSYEQYF. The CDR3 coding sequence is TGCGCCAGCAGCTTTAACAGCTACGAGCAGTACTTC.

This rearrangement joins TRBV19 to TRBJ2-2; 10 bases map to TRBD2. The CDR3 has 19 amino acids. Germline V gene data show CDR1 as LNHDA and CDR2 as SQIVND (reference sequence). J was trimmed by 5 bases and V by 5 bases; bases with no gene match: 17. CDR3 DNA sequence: TGTGCCAGTAGTCTCATACTAGCGGGATCGGGTGCGGGAACCGGGGAGCTGTTTTTT. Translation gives CASSLILAGSGAGTGELFF.

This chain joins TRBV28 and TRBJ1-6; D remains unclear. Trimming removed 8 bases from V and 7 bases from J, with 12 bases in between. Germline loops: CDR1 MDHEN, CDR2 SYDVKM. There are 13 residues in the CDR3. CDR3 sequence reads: CASGRTDNSPLHF. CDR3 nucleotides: TGTGCCAGCGGAAGGACGGACAATTCACCCCTCCACTTT.

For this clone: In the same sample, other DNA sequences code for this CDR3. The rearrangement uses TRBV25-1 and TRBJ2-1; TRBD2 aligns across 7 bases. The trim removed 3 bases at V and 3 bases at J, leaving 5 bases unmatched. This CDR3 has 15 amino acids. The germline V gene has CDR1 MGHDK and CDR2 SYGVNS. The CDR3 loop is CASSDSGGLYNEQFF. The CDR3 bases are TGTGCCAGCAGTGATTCGGGGGGTCTCTACAATGAGCAGTTCTTC.

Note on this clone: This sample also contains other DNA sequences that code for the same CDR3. CDR3 nucleotide sequence: TGTGCCAGCAGCTTGGGAGACAGGGCCTACGAGCAGTACTTC. Encoded protein: CASSLGDRAYEQYF. The V gene is TRBV5-4, the J gene TRBJ2-7; TRBD1 matches at 7 bases. Trimming at V came to 0 bases and at J to 2 bases, leaving 2 bases not matched to a gene. From germline, CDR1 is SGHNT and CDR2 YYREEE (reference sequence). The CDR3 length is 14 residues.

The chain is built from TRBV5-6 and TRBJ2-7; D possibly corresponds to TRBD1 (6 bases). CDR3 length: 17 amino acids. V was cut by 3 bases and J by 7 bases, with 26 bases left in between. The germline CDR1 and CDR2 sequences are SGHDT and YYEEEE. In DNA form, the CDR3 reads TGTGCCAGCAGCTCCCCTAGAGTTTGGCAGGGGTCTGGTGAGCAGTACTTC. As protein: CASSSPRVWQGSGEQYF.

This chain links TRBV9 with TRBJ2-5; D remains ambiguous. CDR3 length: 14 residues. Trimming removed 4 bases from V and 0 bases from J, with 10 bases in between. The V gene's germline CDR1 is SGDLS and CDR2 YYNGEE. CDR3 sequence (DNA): TGTGCCAGCAGCCCGAACGCCCACCAAGAGACCCAGTACTTC. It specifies CASSPNAHQETQYF.

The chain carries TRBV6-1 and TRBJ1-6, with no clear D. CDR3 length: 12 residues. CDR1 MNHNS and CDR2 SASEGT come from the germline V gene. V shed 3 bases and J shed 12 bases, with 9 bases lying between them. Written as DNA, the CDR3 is TGTGCCAGCAGTGAGTCAGAGGAACCCCTCCACTTT. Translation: CASSESEEPLHF.

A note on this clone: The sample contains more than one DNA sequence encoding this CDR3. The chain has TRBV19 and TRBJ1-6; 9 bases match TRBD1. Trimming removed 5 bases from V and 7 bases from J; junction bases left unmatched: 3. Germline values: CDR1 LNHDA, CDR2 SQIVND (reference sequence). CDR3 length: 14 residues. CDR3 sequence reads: CASSSGTGNSPLHF. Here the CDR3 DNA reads TGTGCCAGTAGTTCCGGGACAGGGAATTCACCCCTCCACTTT.

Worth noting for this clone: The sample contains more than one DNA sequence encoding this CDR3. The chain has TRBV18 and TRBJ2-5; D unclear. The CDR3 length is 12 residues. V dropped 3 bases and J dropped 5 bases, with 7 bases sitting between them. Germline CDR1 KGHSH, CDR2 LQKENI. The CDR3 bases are TGTGCCAGCTCACCGGTAGGGGAGACCCAGTACTTC. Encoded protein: CASSPVGETQYF. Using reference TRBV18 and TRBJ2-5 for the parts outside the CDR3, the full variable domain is NAGVMQNPRHLVRRRGQEARLRCSPMKGHSHVYWYRQLPEEGLKFMVYLQKENIIDESGMPKERFSAEFPKEGPSILRIQQVVRGDSAAYFCASSPVGETQYFGPGTRLLVL.

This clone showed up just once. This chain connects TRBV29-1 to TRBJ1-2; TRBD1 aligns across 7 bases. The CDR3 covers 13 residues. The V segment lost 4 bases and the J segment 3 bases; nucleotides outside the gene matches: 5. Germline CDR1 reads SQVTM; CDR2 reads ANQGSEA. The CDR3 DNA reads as TGCAGCGTTGGTACGGGACAGCACTATGGCTACACCTTC. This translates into CSVGTGQHYGYTF.

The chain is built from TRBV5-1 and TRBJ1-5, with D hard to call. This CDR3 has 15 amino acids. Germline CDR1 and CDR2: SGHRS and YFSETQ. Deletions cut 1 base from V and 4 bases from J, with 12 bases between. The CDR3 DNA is TGCGCCAGCAGCTTGAGGGCCTGGAAAAATCAGCCCCAGCATTTT. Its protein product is CASSLRAWKNQPQHF.

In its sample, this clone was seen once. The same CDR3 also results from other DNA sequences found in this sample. The CDR3 region is CASSFDRVETQYF. CDR3 nucleotides: TGCGCCAGCAGCTTTGACAGAGTGGAGACCCAGTACTTC. This chain links TRBV5-1 with TRBJ2-5; the D gene is possibly TRBD1 (5 bases). The CDR3 extends over 13 amino acids. Germline V gives CDR1 SGHRS, CDR2 YFSETQ. Trimming took 2 bases from V and 5 from J, leaving 10 bases between them.

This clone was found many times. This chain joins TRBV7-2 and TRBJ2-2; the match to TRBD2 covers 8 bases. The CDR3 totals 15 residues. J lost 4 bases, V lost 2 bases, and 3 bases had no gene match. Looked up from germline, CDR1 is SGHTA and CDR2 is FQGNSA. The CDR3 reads CASSLRAGGTGELFF. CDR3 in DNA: TGTGCCAGCAGCTTACGGGCGGGGGGCACCGGGGAGCTGTTTTTT.

CDR3 DNA: TGTGCCAGCAGCGGACAGGGAACCGGGGAGCTGTTTTTT. Translation: CASSGQGTGELFF. The chain employs TRBV6-4 and TRBJ2-2; 8 nucleotides agree with TRBD1. Germline V gene data show CDR1 as MRHNA and CDR2 as SNTAGT. The V segment lost 6 bases and the J segment 5 bases; nucleotides outside the gene matches: 2. The CDR3 has 13 residues.

Here the CDR3 DNA reads TGTGCTAGTGGGACAGGCGTTTCCGGCACAGATACGCAGTATTTT. Its protein product is CASGTGVSGTDTQYF. The V and J genes are TRBV12-5 and TRBJ2-3; a possible D gene is TRBD1 (6 bases). The CDR3 totals 15 residues. Between the trimmed V and J ends, which lost 6 bases and 1 base, there was a span of 14 bases. Germline CDR1 LGHNT, CDR2 FRNRAP.

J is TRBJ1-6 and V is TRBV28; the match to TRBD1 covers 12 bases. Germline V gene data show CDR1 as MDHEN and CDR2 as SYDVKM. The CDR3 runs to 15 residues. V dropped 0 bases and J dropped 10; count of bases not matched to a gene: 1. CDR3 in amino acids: CASSLWGTGGSPLHF. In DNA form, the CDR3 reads TGTGCCAGCAGTTTATGGGGGACAGGGGGCTCACCCCTCCACTTT.

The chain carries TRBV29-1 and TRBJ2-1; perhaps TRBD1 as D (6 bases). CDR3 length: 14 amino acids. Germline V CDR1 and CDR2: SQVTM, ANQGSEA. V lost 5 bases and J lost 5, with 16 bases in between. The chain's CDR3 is CSVPGTRRDNEQFF. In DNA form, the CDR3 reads TGCAGCGTTCCCGGGACACGCCGGGACAATGAGCAGTTCTTC.

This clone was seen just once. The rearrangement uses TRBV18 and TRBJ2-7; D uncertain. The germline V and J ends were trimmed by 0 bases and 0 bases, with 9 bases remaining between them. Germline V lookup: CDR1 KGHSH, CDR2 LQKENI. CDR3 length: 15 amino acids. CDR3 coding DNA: TGTGCCAGCTCACCACCTTCCAGTACCTCCTACGAGCAGTACTTC. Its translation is CASSPPSSTSYEQYF.

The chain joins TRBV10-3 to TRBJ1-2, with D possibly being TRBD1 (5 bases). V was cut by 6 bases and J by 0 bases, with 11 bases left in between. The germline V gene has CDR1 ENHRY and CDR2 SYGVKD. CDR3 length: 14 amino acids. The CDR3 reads CAIRDGTSNYGYTF. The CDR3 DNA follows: TGTGCCATCAGAGATGGGACTTCTAACTATGGCTACACCTTC.

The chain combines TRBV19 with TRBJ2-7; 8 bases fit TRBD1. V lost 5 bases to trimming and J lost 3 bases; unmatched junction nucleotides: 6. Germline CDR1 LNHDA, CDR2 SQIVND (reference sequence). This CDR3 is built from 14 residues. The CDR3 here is CASSPPDRVYEQYF. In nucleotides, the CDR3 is TGTGCCAGTAGTCCACCGGACAGGGTCTACGAGCAGTACTTC.

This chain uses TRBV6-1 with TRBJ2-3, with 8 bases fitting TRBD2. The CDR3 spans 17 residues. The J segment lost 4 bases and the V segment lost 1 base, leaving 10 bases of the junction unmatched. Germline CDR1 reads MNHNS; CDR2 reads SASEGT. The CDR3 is CASSEVLVGREADTQYF. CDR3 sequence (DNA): TGTGCCAGCAGTGAAGTATTGGTTGGGCGGGAGGCAGATACGCAGTATTTT.

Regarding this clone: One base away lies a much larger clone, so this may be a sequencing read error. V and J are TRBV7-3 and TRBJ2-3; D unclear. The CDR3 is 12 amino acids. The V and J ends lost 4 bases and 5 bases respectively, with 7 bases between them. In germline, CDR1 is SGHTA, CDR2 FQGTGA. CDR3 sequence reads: CASSSSGDTQYF. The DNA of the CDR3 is TGTGCCAGCAGCTCCTCTGGAGATACGCAGTATTTT.

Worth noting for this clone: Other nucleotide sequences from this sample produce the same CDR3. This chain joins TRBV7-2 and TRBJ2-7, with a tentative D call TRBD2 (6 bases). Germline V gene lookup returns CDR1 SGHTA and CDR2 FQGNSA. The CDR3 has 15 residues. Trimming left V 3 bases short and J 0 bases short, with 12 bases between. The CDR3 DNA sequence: TGTGCCAGCAGCTTGGAAGCGGGTAGCTCCTACGAGCAGTACTTC. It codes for CASSLEAGSSYEQYF.

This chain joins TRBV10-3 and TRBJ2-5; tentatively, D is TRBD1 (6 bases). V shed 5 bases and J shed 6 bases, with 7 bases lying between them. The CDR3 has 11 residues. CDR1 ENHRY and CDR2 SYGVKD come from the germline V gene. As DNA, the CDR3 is TGTGCCATCAGTCAGGGGAAGACCCAGTACTTC. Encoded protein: CAISQGKTQYF.

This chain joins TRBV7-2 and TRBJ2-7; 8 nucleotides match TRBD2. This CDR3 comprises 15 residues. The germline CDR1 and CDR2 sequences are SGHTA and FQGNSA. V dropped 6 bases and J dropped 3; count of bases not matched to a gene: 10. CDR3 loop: CASSPTLAEFYEQYF. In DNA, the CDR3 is TGTGCCAGCAGTCCAACACTAGCGGAGTTCTACGAGCAGTACTTC.

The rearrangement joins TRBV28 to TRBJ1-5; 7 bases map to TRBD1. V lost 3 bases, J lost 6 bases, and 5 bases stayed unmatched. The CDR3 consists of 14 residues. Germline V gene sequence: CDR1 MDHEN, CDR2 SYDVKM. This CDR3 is CASSFSGGGQPQHF. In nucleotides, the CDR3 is TGTGCCAGCAGTTTTTCAGGGGGGGGTCAGCCCCAGCATTTT. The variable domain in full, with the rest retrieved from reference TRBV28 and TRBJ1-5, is DVKVTQSSRYLVKRTGEKVFLECVQDMDHENMFWYRQDPGLGLRLIYFSYDVKMKEKGDIPEGYSVSREKKERFSLILESASTNQTSMYLCASSFSGGGQPQHFGDGTRLSIL.

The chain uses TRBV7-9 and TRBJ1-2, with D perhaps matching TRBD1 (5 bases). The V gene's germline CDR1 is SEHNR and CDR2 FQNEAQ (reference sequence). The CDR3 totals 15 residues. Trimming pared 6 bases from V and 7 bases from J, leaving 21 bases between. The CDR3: CASSPTQGISGGYTF. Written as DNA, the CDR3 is TGTGCCAGCAGTCCAACCCAGGGAATTTCGGGTGGCTACACCTTC.

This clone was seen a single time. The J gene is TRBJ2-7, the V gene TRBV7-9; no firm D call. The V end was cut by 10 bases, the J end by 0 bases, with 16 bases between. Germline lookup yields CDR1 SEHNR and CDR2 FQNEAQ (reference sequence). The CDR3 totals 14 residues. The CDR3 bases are TGTGCCACTTATTCTCCCAGGAGCTCCTACGAGCAGTACTTC. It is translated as CATYSPRSSYEQYF.

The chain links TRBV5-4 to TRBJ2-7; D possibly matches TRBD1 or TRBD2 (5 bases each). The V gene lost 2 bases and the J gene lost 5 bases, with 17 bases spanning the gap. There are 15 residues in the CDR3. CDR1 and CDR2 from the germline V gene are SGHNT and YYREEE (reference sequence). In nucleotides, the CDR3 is TGTGCCAGCAGCTTCTCACTTGGTTGGGACCACGAGCAGTACTTC. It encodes CASSFSLGWDHEQYF.

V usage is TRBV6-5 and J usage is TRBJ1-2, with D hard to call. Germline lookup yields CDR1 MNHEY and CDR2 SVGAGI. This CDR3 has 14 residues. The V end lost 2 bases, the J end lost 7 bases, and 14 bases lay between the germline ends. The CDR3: CASSYEERATGYTF. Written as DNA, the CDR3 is TGTGCCAGCAGTTACGAGGAAAGGGCAACTGGCTACACCTTC.